The 3 T cell receptor beta chains below were found in one sample sequenced in a study of cytomegalovirus exposure and HLA in healthy donors. The PCR made use of 60 Vbeta and 13 Jbeta primers. Produced via immunoSEQ multiplex PCR; TCRdb's table is partial and in-frame only. The repertoire holds 250,000 to 350,000 clones, with 75% to 90% as singletons. Sequenced: PBMCs. These receptors were taken from a girl aged 2 to 10 in good health and CMV-seronegative.

The chain links TRBV4-1 to TRBJ2-7; TRBD1 might be the D (5 bases). Germline V gene sequence: CDR1 MGHRA, CDR2 YSYEKL. The germline V and J ends were trimmed by 0 bases and 2 bases, with 11 bases remaining between them. CDR3 length: 15 residues. The CDR3 loop is CASSQERQQPYEQYF. The CDR3 DNA sequence: TGCGCCAGCAGCCAAGAGCGACAGCAGCCCTACGAGCAGTACTTC.

The genes are TRBV6-1 and TRBJ1-1; TRBD1 agrees at 10 bases. The trim removed 8 bases at V and 11 bases at J, leaving 8 bases unmatched. The CDR3 has 12 amino acids. Germline V gene lookup returns CDR1 MNHNS and CDR2 SASEGT. The CDR3 region is CASGWDRGTAFF. Written as DNA, the CDR3 is TGTGCCAGCGGGTGGGACAGGGGTACCGCTTTCTTT.

Here the CDR3 DNA reads TGTGCCAGTAGTATCTATAGGGGGCTCGGGCAGCCCCAGCATTTT. Encoded protein: CASSIYRGLGQPQHF. The chain uses TRBV19 and TRBJ1-5, with 7 bases matching TRBD1. The CDR3 sequence is 15 residues long. Germline-derived CDR1 and CDR2 are LNHDA and SQIVND (reference sequence). The ends lost 3 bases at V and 7 bases at J; junction bases unmatched: 9.